Following are 2 T cell receptor beta chains from one sample sequenced in a study of blood T cells in healthy people across ages (dated by TCRdb to 2014 to 2015). Library method: 5' RACE. TCRdb lists the instrument as Illumina HiSeq 2500. A second PCR of roughly 6 to 11 cycles was run with a J-beta primer mix and a sample-barcoded 5' primer. The public reads were quality trimmed at Q25 with fastp and then assembled into clones with MiXCR by TCRdb, keeping productive beta chains. Duplicate CDR3 protein sequences are folded into a single record with the most common DNA and genes. This sample is represented by 550,000 to 750,000 distinct CDR3 sequences; under 25% of them were singletons. The top ten constitute 3% to 4.5% of the sample. Sample: blood. These receptors came from a man between 65 and 85 years old in good health.

The CDR3 is CASSKGTSGRKETQYF. The CDR3 DNA sequence: TGCGCCAGCAGCAAGGGGACTAGCGGGAGGAAGGAGACCCAGTACTTC. The chain recombines TRBV5-1 with TRBJ2-5, with TRBD2 matching over 15 bases. Germline V gene lookup returns CDR1 SGHRS and CDR2 YFSETQ. The CDR3 has 16 amino acids. V lost 4 bases and J lost 5; bases outside the gene matches: 6.

This clonotype was counted only a few times. The genes are TRBV3-1 and TRBJ2-3, with 11 bases lining up with TRBD2. There are 17 residues in the CDR3. With V trimmed by 0 bases and J by 4 bases, 6 bases remained unmatched. CDR1 is LGHDT, CDR2 YNNKEL, per germline (reference sequence). The DNA for the CDR3 is TGTGCCAGCAGCCAAGATCTCCTAGCGGGAGGTTCAGATACGCAGTATTTT. Translation gives CASSQDLLAGGSDTQYF.